This is a list of T cell receptor beta chains from one sample in a study of identical twins. TCRdb re-called the 5' RACE reads through MiXCR, storing one row per CDR3 protein. The sample includes roughly 630,000 distinct CDR3 sequences, just over 7% seen only once; the top ten take over 1.5%. The same sample was also studied in work on yellow fever vaccine responses in identical twins.

Sample: PBMCs. The receptors originated from a woman between 18 and 29 years old in good health. The CDR3 runs from the conserved cysteine through the conserved F or W. The D gene is left open where the match is weak. Rows may omit the clone size; those that give it use once, few, many or a size class.

J gene,V gene,D gene,clone size,CDR3 protein,CDR3 DNA
TRBJ2-7,TRBV13,TRBD1,few,CASSFGTGGGLYEQYF,TGTGCCAGCAGCTTCGGGACAGGGGGCGGCCTGTACGAGCAGTACTTC
TRBJ2-3,TRBV4-1,NA,many,CASSNPRGTDTQYF,TGCGCCAGCAGCAACCCCCGTGGAACAGATACGCAGTATTTT
TRBJ1-1,TRBV7-9,TRBD1,few,CASSRDSLRSNTEAFF,TGTGCCAGCAGCCGGGACAGTCTAAGGAGCAACACTGAAGCTTTCTTT
TRBJ2-2,TRBV6-1,NA,NA,CASKGPTNTGELFF,TGTGCCTCAAAAGGGCCAACGAACACCGGGGAGCTGTTTTTT
TRBJ2-5,TRBV6-1,NA,few,CASSEDPGSKETQYF,TGTGCCAGCAGTGAAGACCCCGGGTCCAAAGAGACCCAGTACTTC
TRBJ2-5,TRBV7-2,NA,NA,CATSLGAGTQYF,TGTGCCACCTCTCTGGGGGCCGGGACCCAGTACTTC
TRBJ2-7,TRBV5-6,NA,few,CASSKFEYEQYF,TGTGCCAGCAGCAAATTTGAGTACGAGCAGTACTTC
TRBJ2-3,TRBV7-8,NA,NA,CASSLAGGLGTQYF,TGTGCCAGCAGCTTAGCGGGGGGGCTAGGAACGCAGTATTTT
TRBJ1-2,TRBV9,TRBD1,few,CASSVEPVGQLYGYTF,TGTGCCAGCAGCGTAGAGCCGGTGGGACAGTTATATGGCTACACCTTC
TRBJ2-3,TRBV2,NA,NA,CASSDGGQYF,TGTGCCAGCAGTGACGGGGGGCAGTATTTT
TRBJ2-7,TRBV24-1,NA,NA,CATSENGRVGEQYF,TGTGCCACCAGTGAGAACGGGAGAGTCGGCGAGCAGTACTTC
TRBJ1-6,TRBV5-1,TRBD1,many,CASSLRTGKDSPLHF,TGCGCCAGCAGCTTGAGGACAGGGAAGGATTCACCCCTCCACTTT
TRBJ2-7,TRBV5-1,NA,many,CASSRSAGWEQYF,TGCGCCAGCAGCCGATCTGCAGGATGGGAGCAGTACTTC
TRBJ2-3,TRBV2,NA,NA,CASRQGMGTDTQYF,TGTGCCAGCAGACAGGGTATGGGGACAGATACGCAGTATTTT
TRBJ2-5,TRBV5-6,TRBD2,few,CASSLRLSSGGQETQYF,TGTGCCAGCAGCTTGAGGTTGTCTAGCGGGGGCCAAGAGACCCAGTACTTC
TRBJ2-1,TRBV6-5,NA,many,CASSYGGVSYNEQFF,TGTGCCAGCAGTTACGGCGGGGTCTCCTACAATGAGCAGTTCTTC
TRBJ2-2,TRBV10-3,TRBD2,many,CAIRTSGNTGELFF,TGTGCCATTAGGACTAGCGGGAACACCGGGGAGCTGTTTTTT
TRBJ2-7,TRBV2,NA,many,CASERGNYEQYF,TGTGCCAGCGAGAGGGGAAACTACGAGCAGTACTTC
TRBJ2-1,TRBV10-1,TRBD2,NA,CASSERAGGYNEQFF,TGCGCCAGCAGTGAACGAGCGGGGGGATACAATGAGCAGTTCTTC
TRBJ2-3,TRBV3-1,NA,few,CASSQLADTQYF,TGTGCCAGCAGCCAACTAGCAGATACGCAGTATTTT
TRBJ2-3,TRBV7-9,NA,many,CASSFNPVLGQYF,TGTGCCAGCAGCTTCAATCCCGTCCTGGGGCAGTATTTT
TRBJ1-1,TRBV7-2,NA,NA,CASSLASTGTEAFF,TGTGCCAGCAGCTTAGCTTCGACGGGAACTGAAGCTTTCTTT
TRBJ1-5,TRBV7-9,NA,many,CATRGGGADQPQHF,TGTGCCACCCGAGGCGGGGGCGCAGATCAGCCCCAGCATTTT
TRBJ2-3,TRBV11-2,NA,NA,CASSTQGRGPDTQYF,TGTGCCAGCAGCACCCAGGGACGGGGCCCAGATACGCAGTATTTT
TRBJ2-7,TRBV5-5,NA,NA,CASSLAKDSTYEQYF,TGTGCCAGCAGCTTGGCCAAGGACAGCACCTACGAGCAGTACTTC
TRBJ2-3,TRBV29-1,TRBD2,few,CSVALAGITDTQYF,TGCAGCGTTGCTCTAGCGGGGATCACAGATACGCAGTATTTT
TRBJ2-5,TRBV27,NA,few,CASKGGRGTQYF,TGTGCCAGCAAGGGGGGGCGGGGGACCCAGTACTTC
TRBJ2-2,TRBV12-3/TRBV12-4,TRBD2,many,CASRLGLAGERGGELFF,TGTGCCAGCAGACTGGGACTAGCGGGAGAACGTGGCGGGGAGCTGTTTTTT
TRBJ2-3,TRBV5-1,NA,many,CASSLGVGVDTQYF,TGCGCCAGCAGCTTGGGGGTCGGCGTCGATACGCAGTATTTT
TRBJ1-6,TRBV3-1,NA,many,CASSQDSSGEIHDSPLHF,TGTGCCAGCAGCCAAGATAGTTCCGGGGAAATCCATGATTCACCCCTCCACTTT
TRBJ1-1,TRBV29-1,NA,many,CSVDPRGTEAFF,TGCAGCGTTGACCCGAGAGGCACTGAAGCTTTCTTT
TRBJ2-7,TRBV15,NA,few,CATSRGGTKSDEQYF,TGTGCCACCAGCAGAGGTGGGACCAAATCGGACGAGCAGTACTTC
TRBJ2-7,TRBV5-1,TRBD2,many,CASTKAGTSGSSPREQYF,TGCGCCAGCACAAAGGCCGGGACTAGCGGGAGTTCTCCTCGGGAGCAGTACTTC
TRBJ2-3,TRBV10-2,NA,few,CASSEEESTDTQYF,TGCGCCAGCAGTGAGGAAGAATCCACAGATACGCAGTATTTT
TRBJ1-1,TRBV27,NA,few,CASSGGDGSFF,TGTGCCAGCAGTGGGGGGGACGGGTCTTTCTTT
TRBJ2-6,TRBV9,NA,many,CASSVQGSHSGANVLTF,TGTGCCAGCAGCGTACAGGGTTCCCACTCTGGGGCCAACGTCCTGACTTTC
TRBJ2-1,TRBV6-4,NA,few,CASSEDSGYNEQFF,TGTGCCAGCAGTGAAGACAGTGGATACAATGAGCAGTTCTTC
TRBJ1-5,TRBV11-2,NA,NA,CASSGDLNQPQHF,TGTGCCAGCAGTGGTGACCTTAATCAGCCCCAGCATTTT
TRBJ1-1,TRBV20-1,TRBD1,few,CSARRQGWDTEAFF,TGCAGTGCTAGACGACAGGGGTGGGATACTGAAGCTTTCTTT
TRBJ1-4,TRBV12-3/TRBV12-4,TRBD1,NA,CASSFSWDRATNEKLFF,TGTGCCAGCAGTTTTTCCTGGGACAGAGCAACTAATGAAAAACTGTTTTTT
TRBJ2-3,TRBV3-1,NA,NA,CASSQTSMDTQYF,TGTGCCAGCAGCCAAACTAGTATGGATACGCAGTATTTT
TRBJ1-2,TRBV19,TRBD1,few,CASSLPWDRGGYTF,TGTGCCAGTAGCCTGCCCTGGGACAGGGGTGGCTACACCTTC
TRBJ2-5,TRBV12-3/TRBV12-4,TRBD2,NA,CASSRTSGGYQETQYF,TGTGCCAGCAGCCGGACTAGCGGAGGGTACCAAGAGACCCAGTACTTC
TRBJ2-3,TRBV20-1,TRBD1,few,CSGDRADVGTQYF,TGCAGTGGGGACAGGGCAGATGTGGGTACGCAGTATTTT
TRBJ2-1,TRBV27,TRBD2,few,CASTLSGGAGNEQFF,TGTGCCAGCACCCTTAGCGGGGGGGCCGGTAATGAGCAGTTCTTC
TRBJ1-2,TRBV12-3/TRBV12-4,TRBD1,many,CASRDPGQGLHTF,TGTGCCAGCAGGGACCCGGGACAGGGTCTCCACACCTTC
TRBJ2-7,TRBV4-1,NA,NA,CASSQDRNGVRYEQYF,TGCGCCAGCAGCCAAGATAGAAATGGGGTTCGCTACGAGCAGTACTTC
TRBJ2-6,TRBV3-1,NA,NA,CASSQDSGANVLTF,TGTGCCAGCAGCCAAGATTCTGGGGCCAACGTCCTGACTTTC
TRBJ2-1,TRBV10-1,TRBD1,few,CASSELTGGSEQFF,TGCGCCAGCAGTGAACTGACAGGGGGTAGTGAGCAGTTCTTC